A single sample is the source of the 6 T cell receptor beta chains below, sequenced in a study of CD8 T cells in ankylosing spondylitis. Using its own MiXCR run on the 5' RACE reads, TCRdb lists one record per CDR3 protein. The repertoire holds under 250,000 distinct CDR3 sequences, with roughly 8% as singletons. Sequenced sample: blood, either unsorted or a sorted T cell fraction (not recorded which). The source of these receptors is a female donor with ankylosing spondylitis or in good health (not recorded which).

In this sample, this clonotype turned up many times. This sequence joins TRBV20-1 and TRBJ2-5; TRBD1 agrees at 7 bases. CDR1 is DFQATT and CDR2 is SNEGSKA in the germline V gene (reference sequence). The CDR3 runs to 15 residues. V was clipped by 5 bases and J by 0 bases; unmatched bases: 9. The CDR3 coding sequence is TGCAGTGCTGCCCCGGGACAGTCCTACCAAGAGACCCAGTACTTC. Amino acid sequence: CSAAPGQSYQETQYF.

In this sample, this clonotype turned up many times. The rearrangement uses TRBV12-3 or TRBV12-4 and TRBJ2-1, with 7 positions matching TRBD2. After removal of 3 bases from V and 9 bases from J, the junction contained 11 bases not matched to a gene. This CDR3 comprises 15 residues. CDR3 residues: CASSFEAGRGGEQFF. The CDR3 bases are TGTGCCAGCAGTTTCGAAGCGGGGCGAGGAGGTGAGCAGTTCTTC.

The chain has TRBV7-2 and TRBJ2-7, with a weak D call TRBD2 (6 bases). The CDR3 length is 12 residues. Trimming cost V 0 bases and J 12 bases, with 12 bases left between them. CDR1 is SGHTA and CDR2 is FQGNSA in the germline V gene. The CDR3 nucleotides read TGTGCCAGCAGCTTAGCCGGGACTGAGAGGTACTTC. Translating gives CASSLAGTERYF.

This clonotype has at least ten counts. The V gene is TRBV20-1, the J gene TRBJ1-2; TRBD1 might be the D (5 bases). Germline CDR1 is DFQATT and CDR2 is SNEGSKA (reference sequence). This CDR3 comprises 17 residues. Trimming shortened V by 1 base and J by 4 bases, and 22 bases separated the two germline ends. CDR3 DNA sequence: TGCAGTGCTAGAGTCTTGCAGGGAGGGGCTCGGCGCTATGGCTACACCTTC. Residues: CSARVLQGGARRYGYTF.

Ten or more counts support this clonotype. The chain uses TRBV4-1 and TRBJ2-7, with D unclear. V lost 0 bases to trimming and J lost 7 bases, with 19 bases between them. From germline, CDR1 is MGHRA and CDR2 YSYEKL. The CDR3 loop spans 16 amino acids. The CDR3 DNA reads as TGCGCCAGCAGCCAAGATGGTCAGTCCTTCCCCATAGAGCAGTACTTC. Translated: CASSQDGQSFPIEQYF.

This rearrangement joins TRBV5-1 to TRBJ2-7; D ambiguous. The V gene lost 1 base and the J gene lost 4 bases, with 30 bases spanning the gap. Germline CDR1 is SGHRS and CDR2 is YFSETQ. CDR3 length: 20 amino acids. The CDR3 region has the DNA TGCGCCAGCAGCTTGTGGCCTGTGGAACCCTGGACCTCTAAGAGTTACGAGCAGTACTTC. It is translated as CASSLWPVEPWTSKSYEQYF.